This T cell receptor (beta chain) was sequenced in a study of T cell changes during pregnancy in multiple sclerosis. Generated by immunoSEQ multiplex PCR, the TCRdb table keeps only in-frame clones and is missing some. Found here are around 40,000 clones, 90% to 95% of them singletons; the top ten hold 6% to 7.5%. CDR1 is SGHVS and CDR2 is FNYEAQ in the germline V gene. The germline V and J ends were trimmed by 5 bases and 4 bases, with 17 bases remaining between them. The CDR3 extends over 15 amino acids. The chain carries TRBV7-6 and TRBJ1-1; D is undetermined. This sequence was found in a female donor with multiple sclerosis, enrolled in a pregnancy study. The source material was CD8+ T cells from peripheral blood mononuclear cells, sampled in the second trimester of pregnancy. The CDR3 is CASSHPGGAITEAFF. Here the CDR3 DNA reads TGTGCCAGCAGCCACCCGGGAGGTGCCATCACTGAAGCTTTCTTT. Complete variable domain (other parts from reference TRBV7-6 and TRBJ1-1): GAGVSQSPRYKVTKRGQDVALRCDPISGHVSLYWYRQALGQGPEFLTYFNYEAQQDKSGLPNDRFSAERPEGSISTLTIQRTEQRDSAMYRCASSHPGGAITEAFFGQGTRLTVV.